Below are 31 T cell receptor beta chains sequenced from a single sample in a study of cytomegalovirus exposure and HLA in healthy donors. Amplification used 60 Vbeta primers and 13 Jbeta primers. Here immunoSEQ multiplex PCR was the method, and the copy in TCRdb shows in-frame clones only, minus some. Among 80,000 or so clones listed, 10% were seen once. The sequencing sample was made of PBMCs. The source is a man aged 55-75 years in good health and CMV-seropositive.

There are a few counts of this clone. The rearrangement joins TRBV28 to TRBJ1-2, with TRBD1 identical over 8 bases. The V segment lost 6 bases and the J segment 5 bases; nucleotides outside the gene matches: 2. This CDR3 has 12 amino acids. The germline V gene has CDR1 MDHEN and CDR2 SYDVKM. The DNA of the CDR3 is TGTGCCAGCAGGGGACAGGTTTATGGCTACACCTTC. It translates to CASRGQVYGYTF.

The rearrangement joins TRBV6-1 to TRBJ2-7; TRBD2 might be the D (5 bases). Between the trimmed V and J ends, which lost 6 bases and 5 bases, there was a span of 14 bases. Germline V gene data show CDR1 as MNHNS and CDR2 as SASEGT. The length of the CDR3 is 13 residues. The CDR3 loop reads CASSLWTENEQYF. The CDR3, as DNA: TGTGCCAGCAGCCTTTGGACTGAAAACGAGCAGTACTTC.

The chain uses TRBV30 and TRBJ1-5, with D unclear. V was clipped by 2 bases and J by 3 bases, with 8 bases between them. Germline loops: CDR1 GTSNPN, CDR2 SVGIG (reference sequence). The CDR3 has 13 residues. CDR3 loop: CAWSSGFNQPQHF. The CDR3 coding sequence is TGTGCCTGGAGTTCAGGTTTCAATCAGCCCCAGCATTTT.

This clone was counted only a few times. This chain uses TRBV19 with TRBJ1-4; D is possibly TRBD1 (5 bases). Germline-derived CDR1 and CDR2 are LNHDA and SQIVND (reference sequence). The CDR3 is 15 residues long. Trimming pared 3 bases from V and 8 bases from J, leaving 16 bases between. CDR3 sequence (DNA): TGTGCCAGTAGTATGCCGGGACTACGCCAAGAAAAACTGTTTTTT. This sequence encodes CASSMPGLRQEKLFF. Looking up the rest from reference TRBV19 and TRBJ1-4 gives the full variable domain: DGGITQSPKYLFRKEGQNVTLSCEQNLNHDAMYWYRQDPGQGLRLIYYSQIVNDFQKGDIAEGYSVSREKKESFPLTVTSAQKNPTAFYLCASSMPGLRQEKLFFGSGTQLSVL.

In the case of this clone: The CDR3 does not end in the conserved phenylalanine or tryptophan, so this is likely a read error. V usage is TRBV6-6 and J usage is TRBJ1-2, with 8 bases that match TRBD1. This CDR3 is built from 13 residues. Looked up from germline, CDR1 is MNHNY and CDR2 is SVGAGI (reference sequence). The V gene end was trimmed by 9 bases and the J gene end by 4 bases; junction bases not matched to a gene: 7. The CDR3 sequence: CASVAGGVYGYTL. The DNA for the CDR3 is TGTGCCAGTGTAGCAGGGGGCGTCTATGGCTACACCCTC.

This clone was observed a handful of times. The V and J genes are TRBV6-7 and TRBJ2-5, with 7 bases identical to TRBD2. TRBV6-7 counts as an open reading frame of uncertain function. Trimming removed 4 bases from V and 4 bases from J; junction bases left unmatched: 12. The CDR3 extends over 16 amino acids. This chain's CDR3 is CASSSPGGYSGETQYF. DNA for the CDR3: TGTGCCAGCAGTTCCCCCGGGGGGTACTCGGGAGAGACCCAGTACTTC.

This clone came up a few times. The CDR3 is CASTPVRGGGTSTDTQYF. The CDR3 DNA reads as TGTGCCAGCACCCCAGTGAGGGGCGGGGGGACTAGCACAGATACGCAGTATTTT. This chain links TRBV7-8 with TRBJ2-3, with TRBD2 matching over 8 bases. The CDR3 contains 18 residues. V lost 7 bases to trimming and J lost 0 bases; unmatched junction nucleotides: 15. The V gene's germline CDR1 is SGHVS and CDR2 FQNEAQ.

V gene TRBV6-1 combines with J gene TRBJ2-5; 8 bases align to TRBD2. Looked up from germline, CDR1 is MNHNS and CDR2 is SASEGT. Trimming at V came to 3 bases and at J to 5 bases, leaving 5 bases not matched to a gene. The CDR3 has 14 amino acids. CDR3 coding DNA: TGTGCCAGCAGTGATAATAGCGGGGTGGAGACCCAGTACTTC. Its translation is CASSDNSGVETQYF.

The chain links TRBV28 to TRBJ1-1; perhaps TRBD1 as D (6 bases). V was pared by 4 bases and J by 7 bases, with 13 bases between. Germline CDR1 is MDHEN and CDR2 is SYDVKM. The CDR3 spans 13 residues. The CDR3 loop reads CASSSSGHLEAFF. CDR3 DNA sequence: TGTGCCAGCAGTTCCTCGGGACACCTTGAAGCTTTCTTT.

The rearrangement uses TRBV7-6 and TRBJ1-5; maybe TRBD1 (5 bases). Germline loops: CDR1 SGHVS, CDR2 FNYEAQ. This CDR3 contains 17 residues. V lost 2 bases to trimming and J lost 6 bases, with 20 bases between them. CDR3 sequence: CASSLLATGGVGQPQHF. The CDR3 DNA reads TGTGCCAGCAGCTTATTGGCCACGGGAGGGGTCGGTCAGCCCCAGCATTTT.

The rearrangement joins TRBV15 to TRBJ2-6, with no clear D. Trimming shortened V by 6 bases and J by 1 base, and 7 bases separated the two germline ends. The CDR3 spans 14 residues. Germline loops: CDR1 LNHNV, CDR2 YYDKDF (reference sequence). The CDR3 DNA reads TGTGCCACCAGTACTTGGTCTGGGGCCAACGTCCTGACTTTC. Translating it yields CATSTWSGANVLTF.

This clone was observed a handful of times. The V and J genes are TRBV9 and TRBJ2-1, with 10 nucleotides matching TRBD2. J was trimmed by 7 bases and V by 0 bases; bases with no gene match: 4. This CDR3 spans 15 amino acids. Germline loops: CDR1 SGDLS, CDR2 YYNGEE. The DNA for the CDR3 is TGTGCCAGCAGCGTAGCTAGCGGGAGATTTAATGAGCAGTTCTTC. This sequence encodes CASSVASGRFNEQFF. The whole variable domain, remainder taken from reference TRBV9 and TRBJ2-1, is DSGVTQTPKHLITATGQRVTLRCSPRSGDLSVYWYQQSLDQGLQFLIQYYNGEERAKGNILERFSAQQFPDLHSELNLSSLELGDSALYFCASSVASGRFNEQFFGPGTRLTVL.

The rearrangement links TRBV28 to TRBJ2-3; 8 nucleotides align to TRBD2. CDR1 MDHEN and CDR2 SYDVKM come from the germline V gene. The V segment lost 5 bases and the J segment 0 bases; nucleotides outside the gene matches: 7. This CDR3 is 16 amino acids long. CDR3 DNA: TGTGCCAGCAGTCGACTAGCGACTACCAGCACAGATACGCAGTATTTT. Translation: CASSRLATTSTDTQYF.

The rearrangement joins TRBV6-5 to TRBJ2-3; D is possibly TRBD2 (7 bases). CDR1 is MNHEY, CDR2 SVGAGI, per germline. With 11 bases removed from V and 4 bases from J, the gap between germline ends came to 19 bases. This CDR3 has 14 amino acids. The CDR3 region is CAVKVGGGPDTQYF. For the CDR3, the DNA is TGTGCCGTAAAGGTGGGGGGGGGCCCAGATACGCAGTATTTT.

This clone has more than one count but fewer than ten. The chain uses TRBV29-1 and TRBJ1-3, with D maybe TRBD1 (5 bases). Germline lookup yields CDR1 SQVTM and CDR2 ANQGSEA. Deletions cut 7 bases from V and 0 bases from J, with 19 bases between. The CDR3 is 16 residues long. The CDR3 DNA reads TGCAGCGCCACTGTCCACAGGTCCTTCTCTGGAAACACCATATATTTT. As protein: CSATVHRSFSGNTIYF.

The chain recombines TRBV28 with TRBJ2-7; possible D gene TRBD1, 5 bases. This CDR3 spans 12 amino acids. V dropped 11 bases and J dropped 6 bases, with 17 bases sitting between them. Germline CDR1 MDHEN, CDR2 SYDVKM. Written as DNA, the CDR3 is TGTGCCGGTGACAGCGCCCGCGCCGAGCAGTACGTC. Residues: CAGDSARAEQYV.

The rearrangement joins TRBV7-9 to TRBJ2-7; 9 nucleotides match TRBD2. CDR3 length equals 14 residues. From germline, CDR1 is SEHNR and CDR2 FQNEAQ (reference sequence). J was trimmed by 3 bases and V by 4 bases; bases with no gene match: 4. The CDR3 DNA sequence: TGTGCCAGCAGCTCAAGCGGGGGGCACTACGAGCAGTACGTC. It encodes CASSSSGGHYEQYV.

J is TRBJ1-5 and V is TRBV7-8, with D possibly being TRBD1 (5 bases). Per germline, CDR1 SGHVS and CDR2 FQNEAQ. The V end was cut by 5 bases, the J end by 3 bases, with 11 bases between. CDR3 size: 14 residues. CDR3 region: CASSPDRLNQPQHF. For the CDR3, the DNA is TGTGCCAGCAGCCCCGACAGACTCAATCAGCCCCAGCATTTT.

This chain uses TRBV5-4 with TRBJ2-1, with 7 bases aligning to TRBD2. The germline CDR1 and CDR2 sequences are SGHNT and YYREEE (reference sequence). The CDR3 totals 15 residues. V shed 3 bases, J shed 10 bases, and the junction held 13 bases outside the gene matches. The CDR3 DNA is TGTGCCAGCAGCTCGGGTTCTCCGGGACTAACAGAGCAGTTCTTC. This codes for CASSSGSPGLTEQFF. The full variable domain, completed using reference TRBV5-4 and TRBJ2-1, is ETGVTQSPTHLIKTRGQQVTLRCSSQSGHNTVSWYQQALGQGPQFIFQYYREEENGRGNFPPRFSGLQFPNYSSELNVNALELDDSALYLCASSSGSPGLTEQFFGPGTRLTVL.

The chain carries TRBV7-3 and TRBJ1-5; D is undetermined. Looked up from germline, CDR1 is SGHTA and CDR2 is FQGTGA. This CDR3 is 13 amino acids long. Trimming took 0 bases from V and 7 from J, leaving 7 bases between them. The CDR3 reads CASSLTREQPQHF. Written as DNA, the CDR3 is TGTGCCAGCAGCTTAACGAGGGAACAGCCCCAGCATTTT.

The chain employs TRBV5-4 and TRBJ1-6; D possibly corresponds to TRBD1 (6 bases). V shed 4 bases and J shed 4 bases, with 9 bases lying between them. Per germline, CDR1 SGHNT and CDR2 YYREEE (reference sequence). The CDR3 spans 14 residues. CDR3 sequence: CASSRDKYNSPLHF. The CDR3, as DNA: TGTGCCAGCAGCCGGGACAAATATAATTCACCCCTCCACTTT. The full variable domain, rest sourced from reference TRBV5-4 and TRBJ1-6, is ETGVTQSPTHLIKTRGQQVTLRCSSQSGHNTVSWYQQALGQGPQFIFQYYREEENGRGNFPPRFSGLQFPNYSSELNVNALELDDSALYLCASSRDKYNSPLHFGNGTRLTVT.

This chain uses TRBV4-2 with TRBJ2-1; the match to TRBD2 covers 10 bases. Trimming at V came to 4 bases and at J to 1 base, leaving 4 bases not matched to a gene. Germline CDR1 reads LGHNA; CDR2 reads YNFKEQ. The CDR3 covers 16 residues. In DNA, the CDR3 is TGTGCCAGCAGCCCCCAGCGGGAGGGGTCCTACAATGAGCAGTTCTTC. Its translation is CASSPQREGSYNEQFF.

This clone turned up a few times. This chain connects TRBV19 to TRBJ2-7, with 13 bases lining up with TRBD2. The germline CDR1 and CDR2 sequences are LNHDA and SQIVND (reference sequence). The CDR3 loop spans 15 amino acids. V trimming: 4 bases; J trimming: 7 bases; junction bases outside the gene matches: 7. The CDR3 loop reads CASSTTSGRSGEQYF. The CDR3 DNA reads TGTGCCAGTAGTACGACTAGCGGGAGGTCGGGGGAGCAGTACTTC.

This clone was counted only a few times. The CDR3 DNA is TGCGCCAGCAGCCAAGATCCGGGGAGCATTCAGTACTTC. Its protein is CASSQDPGSIQYF. V usage is TRBV4-1 and J usage is TRBJ2-4; the D gene is possibly TRBD2 (5 bases). V was clipped by 0 bases and J by 9 bases, with 9 bases between them. Germline values: CDR1 MGHRA, CDR2 YSYEKL. The CDR3 sequence is 13 residues long.

J is TRBJ1-5 and V is TRBV6-1; tentative D call: TRBD1 (6 bases). The germline V gene has CDR1 MNHNS and CDR2 SASEGT. The V and J ends lost 4 bases and 7 bases respectively, with 17 bases between them. There are 15 residues in the CDR3. For the CDR3, the DNA is TGTGCCAGCAGTGTAGGGACAAGTCCCTTCCAGCCCCAGCATTTT. Protein sequence: CASSVGTSPFQPQHF.

This clone was seen a few times. The rearrangement joins TRBV2 to TRBJ2-1; D is possibly TRBD1 (6 bases). CDR3 length: 14 amino acids. Trimming pared 2 bases from V and 4 bases from J, leaving 9 bases between. CDR1 SNHLY and CDR2 FYNNEI come from the germline V gene. The CDR3 spells CASSEQGQYNEQFF. The CDR3 DNA follows: TGTGCCAGCAGTGAACAGGGGCAGTACAATGAGCAGTTCTTC.

This chain connects TRBV5-1 to TRBJ2-7; 10 bases line up with TRBD2. CDR3 length equals 16 residues. Germline CDR1 reads SGHRS; CDR2 reads YFSETQ. Losses at the gene ends were 7 bases for V and 3 bases for J; bases not matched to a gene: 13. The CDR3 region has the DNA TGCGCCAGCGGCATCAAGAGGACTAGCGGACGCTACGAGCAGTACTTC. Translated: CASGIKRTSGRYEQYF.

This clone was picked up a small number of times. The V and J genes are TRBV11-2 and TRBJ1-1; no definite D call. V shed 1 base and J shed 7 bases, with 10 bases lying between them. The CDR3 has 13 amino acids. Germline CDR1 SGHAT, CDR2 FQNNGV. The CDR3 nucleotides read TGTGCCAGCAGCTTAGGAACTGCCGGTGAAGCTTTCTTT. Translation: CASSLGTAGEAFF.

V usage is TRBV6-5 and J usage is TRBJ2-5; D is perhaps TRBD2 (6 bases). The V gene's germline CDR1 is MNHEY and CDR2 SVGAGI. The ends were cut back, 2 bases at V and 4 bases at J, with 17 bases in the middle. The CDR3 loop spans 16 amino acids. The CDR3 sequence is CASSYRRGLVPETQYF. For the CDR3, the DNA is TGTGCCAGCAGTTACAGGCGGGGCCTAGTCCCAGAGACCCAGTACTTC.

The chain joins TRBV13 to TRBJ1-5, with a tentative D call TRBD1 (5 bases). The CDR3 has 15 residues. CDR1 is PRHDT, CDR2 FYEKMQ, per germline (reference sequence). Trimming pared 4 bases from V and 2 bases from J, leaving 12 bases between. CDR3 nucleotides: TGTGCCAGCAGCTCTCTCGACAGCGGCAATCAGCCCCAGCATTTT. Amino acids: CASSSLDSGNQPQHF.

The chain links TRBV11-2 to TRBJ2-2; D is unclear. This CDR3 spans 15 amino acids. V gave up 5 bases and J gave up 0 bases, with 10 bases separating them. Per the germline V gene, CDR1 is SGHAT and CDR2 is FQNNGV. CDR3 residues: CASSEQLPNTGELFF. CDR3 sequence (DNA): TGTGCCAGCAGCGAACAGCTCCCGAACACCGGGGAGCTGTTTTTT.